Listed below are T cell receptor beta chains from one sample, sequenced in a study of shared clonotypes between healthy human individuals. Libraries were prepared by immunoSEQ multiplex PCR; TCRdb keeps only in-frame clonotypes and omits some of them. The sample records about 1 million clones, around 76% being singletons. What was sequenced was memory CD4+ T cells sorted from blood. These receptor sequences come from a man younger than 35 in good health. The CDR3 runs from the conserved cysteine through the conserved F or W. Fields, in order: V gene, J gene, CDR3 length, D gene, clone size, CDR3 DNA, CDR3 protein. A D gene is named only where the DNA matches it firmly. Clone size is shown for a subset of rows, as once, few, many or a class of expanded clone.

v_call: TRBV30
j_call: TRBJ2-4
cdr3_length: 12
d_call: .
clone_size: .
cdr3_nt: TGTGCCTGGAGTTGGGACAAAAACATTCAGTACTTC
cdr3_aa: CAWSWDKNIQYF

v_call: TRBV7-2
j_call: TRBJ1-2
cdr3_length: 13
d_call: .
clone_size: .
cdr3_nt: TGTGCCAGCAGCTTAGGACCTAACTATGGCTACACCTTC
cdr3_aa: CASSLGPNYGYTF

v_call: TRBV7-9
j_call: TRBJ2-7
cdr3_length: 13
d_call: .
clone_size: .
cdr3_nt: TGTGCCAGCAGCTCCTCGGTGGGAGCCGAGCAGTACTTC
cdr3_aa: CASSSSVGAEQYF

v_call: TRBV19
j_call: TRBJ1-6
cdr3_length: 16
d_call: .
clone_size: .
cdr3_nt: TGTGCCAGTAGTACTGCAGGGAACTCCTATAATTCACCCCTCCACTTT
cdr3_aa: CASSTAGNSYNSPLHF

v_call: TRBV2
j_call: TRBJ2-7
cdr3_length: 14
d_call: .
clone_size: .
cdr3_nt: TGTGCCAGCAGTGGAACTCACATCCCCCTCGAGCAGTACTTC
cdr3_aa: CASSGTHIPLEQYF

v_call: TRBV10-3
j_call: TRBJ1-1
cdr3_length: 15
d_call: .
clone_size: .
cdr3_nt: TGTGCCATCAGTGAGTCAGTGGGGGTGGGCACTGAAGCTTTCTTT
cdr3_aa: CAISESVGVGTEAFF

v_call: TRBV6-1
j_call: TRBJ1-2
cdr3_length: 15
d_call: TRBD1
clone_size: .
cdr3_nt: TGTGCCAGCAATCCCAGTGACAGGGGGGTCTATGGCTACACCTTC
cdr3_aa: CASNPSDRGVYGYTF

v_call: TRBV29-1
j_call: TRBJ1-2
cdr3_length: 13
d_call: .
clone_size: .
cdr3_nt: TGCAGCGTTGATAGTCAGGGTAACTATGGCTACACCTTC
cdr3_aa: CSVDSQGNYGYTF

v_call: TRBV6-6
j_call: TRBJ1-2
cdr3_length: 13
d_call: .
clone_size: .
cdr3_nt: TGTGCCAGCAGTCCCTCCGGCCCGAGTGGCTACACCTTC
cdr3_aa: CASSPSGPSGYTF

v_call: TRBV4-1
j_call: TRBJ2-1
cdr3_length: 16
d_call: TRBD1
clone_size: .
cdr3_nt: TGCGCCAGCAGCCGAAGCGACAGGGAAGCCTACAATGAGCAGTTCTTC
cdr3_aa: CASSRSDREAYNEQFF

v_call: TRBV7-6
j_call: TRBJ2-1
cdr3_length: 14
d_call: .
clone_size: .
cdr3_nt: TGTGCCAGCAGCTTAGGTGGGGTGGCCGGTGAGCAGTTCTTC
cdr3_aa: CASSLGGVAGEQFF

v_call: TRBV6-1
j_call: TRBJ2-6
cdr3_length: 14
d_call: .
clone_size: .
cdr3_nt: TGTGCCAGCAGTGGAATAGCTGGGGCCAACGTCCTGACTTTC
cdr3_aa: CASSGIAGANVLTF

v_call: TRBV7-2
j_call: TRBJ2-3
cdr3_length: 16
d_call: .
clone_size: .
cdr3_nt: TGTGCCAGCGAACTGGTTTCGGGCGCGCGGGCCGATACGCAGTATTTT
cdr3_aa: CASELVSGARADTQYF

v_call: TRBV5-1
j_call: TRBJ2-1
cdr3_length: 15
d_call: .
clone_size: .
cdr3_nt: TGCGCCAGCAGCGAGACAGTGAGCTCCTACAATGAGCAGTTCTTC
cdr3_aa: CASSETVSSYNEQFF

v_call: TRBV27
j_call: TRBJ1-2
cdr3_length: 14
d_call: TRBD1
clone_size: once
cdr3_nt: TGTGCCAGCAGTCCCCGACAGGGGGCAAGGGGCTACACCTTC
cdr3_aa: CASSPRQGARGYTF

v_call: TRBV5-4
j_call: TRBJ1-2
cdr3_length: 13
d_call: TRBD1
clone_size: .
cdr3_nt: TGTGCCAGCAGCTCGGACAGGGTAGGCGGCTACACCTTC
cdr3_aa: CASSSDRVGGYTF

v_call: TRBV7-2
j_call: TRBJ2-7
cdr3_length: 12
d_call: .
clone_size: medium-sized
cdr3_nt: TGTGCCAGCAGCCTCACGACCTACGAGCAGTACTTC
cdr3_aa: CASSLTTYEQYF

v_call: TRBV5-6
j_call: TRBJ2-5
cdr3_length: 16
d_call: .
clone_size: .
cdr3_nt: TGTGCCAGCAGCTTGGCCTCATACGGGTCGTTCGAGACCCAGTACTTC
cdr3_aa: CASSLASYGSFETQYF

v_call: TRBV2
j_call: TRBJ1-5
cdr3_length: 14
d_call: .
clone_size: few
cdr3_nt: TGTGCCAGCAGTGAAGCGGCAGCTACTCAGCCCCAGCATTTT
cdr3_aa: CASSEAAATQPQHF

v_call: TRBV29-1
j_call: TRBJ2-7
cdr3_length: 13
d_call: TRBD2
clone_size: .
cdr3_nt: TGCAGCGTTGTTCAGCGGGGCTCCTACGAGCAGTACTTC
cdr3_aa: CSVVQRGSYEQYF

v_call: TRBV6-5
j_call: TRBJ1-6
cdr3_length: 11
d_call: .
clone_size: once
cdr3_nt: TGTGCCAGCGGGCCGGTTTCACCCCTCCACTTT
cdr3_aa: CASGPVSPLHF

v_call: TRBV7-8
j_call: TRBJ2-3
cdr3_length: 16
d_call: TRBD2
clone_size: .
cdr3_nt: TGTGCCAGCAGCAGAACTAGCGGGAGGAGCACAGATACGCAGTATTTT
cdr3_aa: CASSRTSGRSTDTQYF

v_call: TRBV10-3
j_call: TRBJ2-1
cdr3_length: 17
d_call: .
clone_size: .
cdr3_nt: TGTGCCATCAGTGAGTCCCCAGGGGCAGCACTATACAATGAGCAGTTCTTC
cdr3_aa: CAISESPGAALYNEQFF

v_call: TRBV30
j_call: TRBJ2-7
cdr3_length: 13
d_call: .
clone_size: .
cdr3_nt: TGTGCCTGGGGAGAACCGGGACCCCAAGGGCAGTACTTC
cdr3_aa: CAWGEPGPQGQYF

v_call: TRBV6-5
j_call: TRBJ2-7
cdr3_length: 14
d_call: TRBD2
clone_size: .
cdr3_nt: TGTGCCAGCAGTTACTCGGCGTGGGAGGGGCGCAAGTACTTC
cdr3_aa: CASSYSAWEGRKYF

v_call: TRBV4-3
j_call: TRBJ2-4
cdr3_length: 18
d_call: .
clone_size: .
cdr3_nt: TGCGCCAGCAGCCAAGTACAGGCCGTCTCCCCGGGTTTAAACATTCAGTACTTC
cdr3_aa: CASSQVQAVSPGLNIQYF

v_call: TRBV4-1
j_call: TRBJ2-3
cdr3_length: 13
d_call: .
clone_size: .
cdr3_nt: TGCGCCAGCAGCCAGGACCGGCGGGGTGCGCAGTATTTT
cdr3_aa: CASSQDRRGAQYF

v_call: TRBV11-2
j_call: TRBJ2-1
cdr3_length: 16
d_call: TRBD2
clone_size: .
cdr3_nt: TGTGCCAGCAGCCCTCTGACTAGCGGGAGTTCCAATGAGCAGTTCTTC
cdr3_aa: CASSPLTSGSSNEQFF

v_call: TRBV7-9
j_call: TRBJ1-2
cdr3_length: 16
d_call: TRBD1
clone_size: .
cdr3_nt: TGTGCCAGCAGCTTTCCCGGGACAGAGGCTAACTATGGCTACACCTTC
cdr3_aa: CASSFPGTEANYGYTF

v_call: TRBV19
j_call: TRBJ1-1
cdr3_length: 14
d_call: .
clone_size: .
cdr3_nt: TGTGCCAGTAGTAGTCCCCAGATGAACACTGAAGCTTTCTTT
cdr3_aa: CASSSPQMNTEAFF

v_call: TRBV5-1
j_call: TRBJ2-1
cdr3_length: 15
d_call: TRBD1
clone_size: once
cdr3_nt: TGCGCCAGCAGCTTGGAGGGACAGATATACAATGAGCAGTTCTTC
cdr3_aa: CASSLEGQIYNEQFF